The 21 T cell receptor beta chains below come from one sample, sequenced in a study of OX40 agonist ivuxolimab in advanced cancers. Assay: immunoSEQ multiplex PCR; the TCRdb copy retains only in-frame clones and omits some. The profile covers about 40,000 clones, with 88% appearing a single time and roughly 25% taken by the ten largest. The material sequenced was CD4+ or CD8+ T cells sorted from blood, taken in a trial of the OX40 agonist ivuxolimab. The receptors here all came from an adult with an advanced solid tumor such as melanoma, head and neck, liver or kidney cancer.

The CDR3 bases are TGTGCCAGCAGCTTACTCGGGTGGACAGATACGCAGTATTTT. Encoded protein: CASSLLGWTDTQYF. The chain combines TRBV7-3 with TRBJ2-3, with D unclear. CDR1 SGHTA and CDR2 FQGTGA come from the germline V gene. This CDR3 spans 14 amino acids. V lost 2 bases and J lost 3, with 9 bases in between.

The rearrangement links TRBV6-4 to TRBJ2-7, with 9 bases identical to TRBD1. Trimming took 9 bases from V and 5 from J; bases not matched to a gene: 11. The germline V gene encodes CDR1 MRHNA and CDR2 SNTAGT. The CDR3 spans 14 residues. The chain's CDR3 is CASSEGTGSHEQYF. Here the CDR3 DNA reads TGTGCCAGTTCGGAGGGGACAGGGTCCCACGAGCAGTACTTC.

This clone was recorded a few times. This chain uses TRBV5-1 with TRBJ2-5; 12 bases align to TRBD2. After removal of 0 bases from V and 5 bases from J, the junction contained 5 bases not matched to a gene. The CDR3 has 16 residues. Germline V CDR1 and CDR2: SGHRS, YFSETQ. The CDR3 DNA is TGCGCCAGCAGCTTGGGACTAGCGGGAGTAGGGGAGACCCAGTACTTC. Translating it yields CASSLGLAGVGETQYF.

J is TRBJ1-1 and V is TRBV5-1, with 8 positions matching TRBD1. Germline CDR1 and CDR2: SGHRS and YFSETQ. CDR3 length equals 14 residues. The ends lost 4 bases at V and 4 bases at J; junction bases unmatched: 6. The CDR3 region has the DNA TGCGCCAGCAGCGAAGGACAGGGCCCCACTGAAGCTTTCTTT. It translates to CASSEGQGPTEAFF.

The genes are TRBV9 and TRBJ1-1; D remains unclear. CDR3 length: 12 amino acids. The V and J ends lost 0 bases and 5 bases respectively, with 5 bases between them. The germline V gene encodes CDR1 SGDLS and CDR2 YYNGEE. The DNA of the CDR3 is TGTGCCAGCAGCGTAGGGCAAACTGAAGCTTTCTTT. The encoded protein is CASSVGQTEAFF.

This chain uses TRBV16 with TRBJ1-1; no clear D. Germline V lookup: CDR1 KGHSY, CDR2 FQNENV. The V end was cut by 0 bases, the J end by 0 bases, with 8 bases between. The CDR3 sequence is 15 residues long. The CDR3 region has the DNA TGTGCCAGCAGCCAATCCGAAAACCTGAACACTGAAGCTTTCTTT. Its protein product is CASSQSENLNTEAFF.

V is TRBV28 and J is TRBJ2-7; possible D gene TRBD1, 5 bases. CDR1 MDHEN and CDR2 SYDVKM come from the germline V gene. The ends were cut back, 0 bases at V and 1 base at J, with 16 bases in the middle. The CDR3 extends over 17 amino acids. In nucleotides, the CDR3 is TGTGCCAGCAGTTTATGGGGGCAGACTCATGCTTCCTACGAGCAGTACTTC. Translating it yields CASSLWGQTHASYEQYF.

The chain recombines TRBV13 with TRBJ2-7; 9 bases map to TRBD2. The CDR3 loop spans 15 amino acids. The V segment lost 1 base and the J segment 4 bases; nucleotides outside the gene matches: 5. The germline V gene encodes CDR1 PRHDT and CDR2 FYEKMQ (reference sequence). The CDR3 nucleotides read TGTGCCAGCAGCTTAGTGTCTAGCGGGAAGTACGAGCAGTACTTC. It is translated as CASSLVSSGKYEQYF.

The chain is built from TRBV5-8 and TRBJ1-2; D might be TRBD1 (6 bases). Germline lookup yields CDR1 SGHTS and CDR2 YDEGEE. Trimming removed 1 base from V and 4 bases from J, with 23 bases in between. This CDR3 is 18 amino acids long. CDR3 coding DNA: TGTGCCAGCAGCTTGCCCACGGTCGGGGGACATTCGGTCTATGGCTACACCTTC. Amino acids: CASSLPTVGGHSVYGYTF.

The J gene is TRBJ2-5, the V gene TRBV7-6; 7 bases are shared with TRBD2. CDR3 length: 14 residues. Germline CDR1 and CDR2: SGHVS and FNYEAQ. J lost 5 bases, V lost 5 bases, and 8 bases had no gene match. CDR3 coding DNA: TGTGCCAGCAGCGGCGGGCAGGGAGGGGAGACCCAGTACTTC. Translating gives CASSGGQGGETQYF.

J is TRBJ2-3 and V is TRBV28, with TRBD1 identical over 7 bases. There are 14 residues in the CDR3. The V and J ends lost 3 bases and 1 base, in that order; junction bases with no gene match: 1. Germline lookup yields CDR1 MDHEN and CDR2 SYDVKM. The CDR3 DNA reads TGTGCCAGCAGTTTGGGGACAGGCACAGATACGCAGTATTTT. Its protein product is CASSLGTGTDTQYF.

This clone has only one observation. The V and J genes are TRBV28 and TRBJ1-1; no firm D call. The V and J ends lost 2 bases and 0 bases respectively, with 13 bases between them. CDR1 and CDR2 from the germline V gene are MDHEN and SYDVKM. The CDR3 is 16 residues long. The CDR3 here is CASSLIVRTMNTEAFF. CDR3 nucleotides: TGTGCCAGCAGTTTAATTGTGCGGACCATGAACACTGAAGCTTTCTTT.

The chain couples TRBV27 to TRBJ1-1; 7 bases map to TRBD1. V was pared by 1 base and J by 1 base, with 12 bases of the junction left unmatched. The CDR3 length is 18 residues. Germline CDR1 MNHEY, CDR2 SMNVEV (reference sequence). The CDR3 nucleotides are TGTGCCAGCAGTTTATTAGGTAACAGGGGAGTGACGAACACTGAAGCTTTCTTT. Residues: CASSLLGNRGVTNTEAFF.

The chain has TRBV30 and TRBJ2-7; a weak D match, TRBD2 (6 bases). In germline, CDR1 is GTSNPN, CDR2 SVGIG (reference sequence). This CDR3 is 15 amino acids long. V shed 0 bases and J shed 2 bases, with 14 bases lying between them. The CDR3: CAWSVTGDYTYEQYF. In nucleotides, the CDR3 is TGTGCCTGGAGTGTAACGGGAGACTATACCTACGAGCAGTACTTC. The whole variable domain, filled in from reference TRBV30 and TRBJ2-7, reads SQTIHQWPATLVQPVGSPLSLECTVEGTSNPNLYWYRQAAGRGLQLLFYSVGIGQISSEVPQNLSASRPQDRQFILSSKKLLLSDSGFYLCAWSVTGDYTYEQYFGPGTRLTVT.

This rearrangement joins TRBV7-3 to TRBJ2-1, with 11 bases fitting TRBD2. Germline lookup yields CDR1 SGHTA and CDR2 FQGTGA. The CDR3 loop spans 14 amino acids. Trimming removed 6 bases from V and 10 bases from J; junction bases left unmatched: 8. Here the CDR3 reads CASSLAGGPEEQFF. CDR3 in DNA: TGTGCCAGCAGTTTAGCGGGAGGGCCAGAAGAGCAGTTCTTC.

On this clone itself: Germline is not matched at one junction end, which may reflect a read error. The chain has TRBV28 and TRBJ2-7; D not resolved. The CDR3 has 13 residues. CDR1 and CDR2 (germline): MDHEN, SYDVKM. The CDR3 reads CASGLGPSYEQYF. CDR3 DNA sequence: TGTGCCAGCGGTTTAGGGCCGAGCTACGAGCAGTACTTC.

This rearrangement joins TRBV10-3 to TRBJ2-2, with a weak D call TRBD1 (6 bases). This CDR3 spans 15 amino acids. Trimming stripped 4 bases from V and 4 bases from J, with 13 bases between. The germline CDR1 and CDR2 sequences are ENHRY and SYGVKD. In DNA, the CDR3 is TGTGCCATCAGTGGGTACCGGGACACCACCGGGGAGCTGTTTTTT. Amino acid sequence: CAISGYRDTTGELFF.

This clone has just a few counts. V gene TRBV10-2 combines with J gene TRBJ2-7; D not certain. This CDR3 contains 13 residues. Trimming left V 0 bases short and J 2 bases short, with 5 bases between. The germline V gene encodes CDR1 WSHSY and CDR2 SAAADI. The CDR3 sequence is CASSESVPYEQYF. Written as DNA, the CDR3 is TGCGCCAGCAGTGAGTCCGTCCCCTACGAGCAGTACTTC.

The chain is built from TRBV19 and TRBJ1-3; weak D call: TRBD1 (6 bases). The length of the CDR3 is 16 residues. The ends were cut back, 5 bases at V and 0 bases at J, with 14 bases in the middle. Germline CDR1 LNHDA, CDR2 SQIVND (reference sequence). CDR3 residues: CASSEPGTSSGNTIYF. The DNA of the CDR3 is TGTGCCAGTAGTGAACCCGGGACAAGCTCTGGAAACACCATATATTTT. Supplemented by reference TRBV19 and TRBJ1-3, the full variable domain reads DGGITQSPKYLFRKEGQNVTLSCEQNLNHDAMYWYRQDPGQGLRLIYYSQIVNDFQKGDIAEGYSVSREKKESFPLTVTSAQKNPTAFYLCASSEPGTSSGNTIYFGEGSWLTVV.

The V call is TRBV28, the J call TRBJ2-3; D might be TRBD2 (5 bases). This CDR3 has 13 residues. Germline-derived CDR1 and CDR2 are MDHEN and SYDVKM. V lost 6 bases and J lost 2, with 9 bases in between. CDR3 in amino acids: CASSLGITDTQYF. CDR3 sequence (DNA): TGTGCCAGCAGCCTCGGGATCACAGATACGCAGTATTTT.

With regard to this clone: This specimen includes other DNA sequences encoding the same CDR3. The chain links TRBV4-1 to TRBJ1-3; no firm D call. CDR3 size: 15 residues. V was cut by 1 base and J by 4 bases, with 11 bases left in between. From germline, CDR1 is MGHRA and CDR2 YSYEKL. CDR3 in amino acids: CASSQVPTGGNTIYF. DNA of the CDR3: TGCGCCAGCAGCCAAGTTCCCACGGGGGGAAACACCATATATTTT.